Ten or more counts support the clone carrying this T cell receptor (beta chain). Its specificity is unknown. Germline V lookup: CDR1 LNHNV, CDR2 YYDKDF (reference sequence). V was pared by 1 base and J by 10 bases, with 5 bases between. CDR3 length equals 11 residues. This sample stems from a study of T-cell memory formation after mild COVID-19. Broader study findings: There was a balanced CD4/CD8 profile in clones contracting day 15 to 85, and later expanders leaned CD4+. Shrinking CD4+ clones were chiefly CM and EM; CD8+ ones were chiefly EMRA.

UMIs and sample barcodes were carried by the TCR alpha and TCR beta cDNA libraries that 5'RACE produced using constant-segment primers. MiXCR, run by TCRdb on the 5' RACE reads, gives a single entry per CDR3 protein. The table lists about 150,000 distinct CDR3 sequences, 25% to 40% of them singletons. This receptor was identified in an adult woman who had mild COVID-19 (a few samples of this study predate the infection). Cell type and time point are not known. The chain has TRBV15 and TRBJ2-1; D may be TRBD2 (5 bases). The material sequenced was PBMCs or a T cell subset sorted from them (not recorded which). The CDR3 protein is CATSRGLEQFF. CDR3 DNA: TGTGCCACCAGCAGAGGACTAGAGCAGTTCTTC.